This T cell receptor beta chain comes out of a study of shared T cell receptors in the human thymus. The assay was immunoSEQ multiplex PCR, and TCRdb's table has in-frame clones only and misses some. The data show 500,000 to 850,000 clones, around 87% seen once. V was shortened by 3 bases and J by 2 bases, with 15 bases between the two germline ends. CDR3 length equals 16 residues. CDR1 is SGHAT and CDR2 is FQNNGV in the germline V gene. These data are also associated with another study on human thymus T cells. Per that study: It looked as if thymic and blood repertoires used V and J genes in a biased way. Thymic repertoires of unrelated individuals were reported in related research to overlap highly.

The chain carries TRBV11-2 and TRBJ2-3, with a tentative D call TRBD1 (5 bases). The TCR comes from a boy under two years old with a congenital heart defect. The sequenced sample consisted of thymocytes. CDR3 amino acids: CASSFRSKGPTDTQYF. The CDR3 coding sequence is TGTGCCAGCAGCTTCCGATCTAAGGGGCCCACAGATACGCAGTATTTT.